The present T cell receptor beta chain was sequenced within a study of T cell repertoires in aging, cancer and after chemotherapy. TRB rearrangements spanning V, D and J were amplified using mixed TRB-A/B primers. TCRdb processed the multiplex PCR reads anew with MiXCR; each CDR3 protein has one entry. The sample has roughly 2,500 distinct CDR3 sequences; around 25% are singletons. The template was genomic DNA from peripheral blood, not RNA. CDR1 MNHNY and CDR2 SVGAGI come from the germline V gene (reference sequence). This CDR3 has 13 residues. V shed 2 bases and J shed 8 bases, with 12 bases lying between them. Regarding this clonotype: Its antigen remains unidentified.

Study results and caveats: Untreated cancer patients had significantly lower blood TCR diversity than age-matched healthy donors. Loss of evenness, beyond lost richness, contributed to age-related TCR diversity decline in cancer patients.

The rearrangement uses TRBV6-6 and TRBJ1-2; maybe TRBD1 (6 bases). The receptor was derived from a human donor in good health. Sequencing was carried out using blood. The CDR3 here is CASSYECRGGYTF. Written as DNA, the CDR3 is TGTGCCAGCAGTTACGAGTGCAGGGGCGGCTACACCTTC.